The rows below give T cell receptor beta chains drawn from one sample of a study of CD8 T cells in ankylosing spondylitis. MiXCR, applied by TCRdb to the 5' RACE reads, yields one record per CDR3 protein. The top ten hold approximately 46% of the sample, which has 220,000 or so distinct CDR3 sequences, about 18% seen once. Sequenced material: blood, either unsorted or a sorted T cell fraction (not recorded which). These receptors were taken from a male donor with ankylosing spondylitis. CDR3s include the opening cysteine and the closing phenylalanine or tryptophan. A D gene is named only where the DNA matches it firmly. Not all rows give a size; the values are once, few, many and, for expanded clones, a class.

few,NA,TRBV29-1,TRBJ2-3,TGCAGCGTTGAAGGTCTAGGAGGCGCAGGAGATACGCAGTATTTT,CSVEGLGGAGDTQYF
NA,TRBD2,TRBV20-1,TRBJ2-1,TGCAGTGCTAGATGGGTTAGCGGGGCCTACAATGAGCAGTTCTTC,CSARWVSGAYNEQFF
few,TRBD1,TRBV27,TRBJ2-7,TGTGCCAGCAACCCCCTGACAGGGCCGCTCCACGAGCAGTACTTC,CASNPLTGPLHEQYF
few,TRBD1,TRBV13,TRBJ2-7,TGTGCCAGCAGCCCCTACAGGGGGCCCACCTACGAGCAGTACTTC,CASSPYRGPTYEQYF
NA,NA,TRBV27,TRBJ2-3,TGTGCCAGCAGTTTTGAGACAGGAGGGAAGGATACGCAGTATTTT,CASSFETGGKDTQYF
NA,TRBD2,TRBV10-3,TRBJ2-7,TGTGCCATCAGTGGAGACCTAGCGGGGGTTCCACAGTCCTACGAGCAGTACTTC,CAISGDLAGVPQSYEQYF
many,NA,TRBV4-1,TRBJ2-1,TGCGCCAGCAGCCAAGGGGTATCGAGCTCCTACAATGAGCAGTTCTTC,CASSQGVSSSYNEQFF
NA,TRBD1,TRBV13,TRBJ1-1,TGTGCCAGCAGCAGCCGGGACAGGTCGGAGGTGAACACTGAAGCTTTCTTT,CASSSRDRSEVNTEAFF
few,NA,TRBV12-3/TRBV12-4,TRBJ2-5,TGTGCCAGCAGTTTTACAGTGGGGGGAGAGACCCAGTACTTC,CASSFTVGGETQYF
few,TRBD2,TRBV12-3/TRBV12-4,TRBJ2-5,TGTGCCAGCAGTCTAGCGACTAGCAACCAAGAGACCCAGTACTTC,CASSLATSNQETQYF
few,TRBD1,TRBV4-3,TRBJ1-6,TGCGCCAGCAGCTCCGGGACAGGGGTTGCTTCACCCCTCCACTTT,CASSSGTGVASPLHF
many,TRBD1,TRBV20-1,TRBJ1-1,TGCAGTGCTGACGGGACAGGGGACCCCGATGCTTTCTTT,CSADGTGDPDAFF
few,TRBD2,TRBV6-5,TRBJ2-3,TGTGCCAGCAGCTATACTAGCGGGGGGGCCTTGGATACGCAGTATTTT,CASSYTSGGALDTQYF
NA,TRBD2,TRBV7-6,TRBJ2-1,TGTGCCAGCAGCCCAGGGACTAGCGCCTACAATGAGCAGTTCTTC,CASSPGTSAYNEQFF
NA,NA,TRBV4-3,TRBJ1-4,TGCGCCAGCAGCCAGTCTCGGGGAGCGGGGGAAAAACTGTTTTTT,CASSQSRGAGEKLFF
NA,NA,TRBV9,TRBJ2-2,TGTGCCAGCAGCGTAGTACAGAACACCGGGGAGCTGTTTTTT,CASSVVQNTGELFF
few,TRBD1,TRBV29-1,TRBJ2-7,TGCAGCGGGGGTGGACAGGGAACAAACCCCTACGAGCAGTACTTC,CSGGGQGTNPYEQYF
NA,NA,TRBV28,TRBJ2-3,TGTGCCAGCAGTTTGCCTGTTTCTAGCACAGATACGCAGTATTTT,CASSLPVSSTDTQYF
NA,NA,TRBV5-1,TRBJ2-3,TGCGCCAGCAGCTTGGATGGGGTCGAGGCGGATACGCAGTATTTT,CASSLDGVEADTQYF
NA,NA,TRBV7-2,TRBJ2-1,TGTGCCAGCAGCTTATTCTCGGACTCCTATTACAATGAGCAGTTCTTC,CASSLFSDSYYNEQFF
NA,NA,TRBV6-4,TRBJ1-1,TGTGCCAGCAGTGCCCACGCAGGTAACACTGAAGCTTTCTTT,CASSAHAGNTEAFF
NA,NA,TRBV27,TRBJ1-2,TGTGCCAGCAGTACTACAGGGCTGGGGGGCTACACCTTC,CASSTTGLGGYTF